This T cell receptor beta chain is drawn from a study of blood T cell repertoires in COVID-19. The wider study: Both acute and convalescent COVID-19 samples were obtained from the United States, Italy and Spain. T cells, B-cell-depleted T cells, or PBMCs supplied cDNA or gDNA.

Per the authors' pipeline: Counts of nucleated cells, estimated from reference gene primer amplification, were obtained. Sequencing used immunoSEQ multiplex PCR; TCRdb keeps in-frame clones, though not all of them. Clone size and V and J calls were adopted from that table, with D and trimming inferred from the DNA. The profile covers about 140,000 clones, with 84% appearing a single time and around 10% taken by the ten largest. The CDR3 totals 14 residues. Germline CDR1 is SGHAT and CDR2 is FQNNGV. The V segment lost 11 bases and the J segment 2 bases; nucleotides outside the gene matches: 8. The sequence came from an elderly woman in a cohort sampled during active or convalescent COVID-19. Sequencing used peripheral blood. The J gene is TRBJ2-3, the V gene TRBV11-2; 9 positions match TRBD2. CDR3 sequence: CASKQRGATDTQYF. The CDR3 bases are TGTGCCTCAAAGCAGCGGGGGGCCACAGATACGCAGTATTTT.